This TCR beta chain was observed in a study of CD8 T cells in Susac syndrome. Reverse transcription used roughly 0.5 to 1 ug RNA and random hexamers. immunoSEQ multiplex PCR amplified TCR beta CDR3 across 54 Vbeta, 13 Jbeta. TCRdb re-called the immunoSEQ multiplex PCR reads with MiXCR, one entry per CDR3 protein. The data hold 150,000 to 200,000 distinct CDR3 sequences, with over 85% observed a single time. TEMRA cells were enriched by FACS, and CD4+ and CD8+ T cells were negatively isolated. CDR3 length: 11 residues. CDR1 DFQATT and CDR2 SNEGSKA come from the germline V gene (reference sequence). V lost 3 bases to trimming and J lost 6 bases, with 9 bases between them.

The sequence was obtained from a human donor in good health. What was sequenced was CD4+ T cells from PBMCs. This rearrangement joins TRBV20-1 to TRBJ2-7, with D unclear. This CDR3 is CSARPSGEQYF. In nucleotides, the CDR3 is TGCAGTGCTAGGCCGTCAGGCGAGCAGTACTTC.